The rows below give T cell receptor beta chains drawn from one sample of a study of blood T cell repertoires in COVID-19. Clones were sequenced by immunoSEQ multiplex PCR, and TCRdb holds only the in-frame ones, with some missing. The sample has 90,000 to 130,000 clones, approximately 80% seen once. Sequencing input: peripheral blood. The receptors come from a woman in her 70s with acute or convalescent COVID-19. Each CDR3 is given with its conserved first and last residue. D genes are given only for firm matches. The size field is filled for only some rows; it gives once, few, many or a size class.

V gene: TRBV7-6
J gene: TRBJ1-3
D gene: .
clone size: .
CDR3 protein: CASSLAAGKAGNTIYF
CDR3 DNA: TGTGCCAGCAGCTTAGCTGCCGGTAAAGCTGGAAACACCATATATTTT

V gene: TRBV29-1
J gene: TRBJ1-5
D gene: .
clone size: once
CDR3 protein: CSVGGGLNQPQHF
CDR3 DNA: TGCAGCGTTGGGGGGGGGCTAAATCAGCCCCAGCATTTT

V gene: TRBV5-4
J gene: TRBJ2-3
D gene: TRBD2
clone size: few
CDR3 protein: CASSPGLATDTQYF
CDR3 DNA: TGTGCCAGCAGCCCCGGACTAGCCACAGATACGCAGTATTTT

V gene: TRBV5-1
J gene: TRBJ2-4
D gene: TRBD1
clone size: .
CDR3 protein: CASSSTGTGGIQYF
CDR3 DNA: TGCGCCAGCAGTTCGACCGGGACAGGGGGTATTCAGTACTTC

V gene: TRBV19
J gene: TRBJ2-7
D gene: .
clone size: .
CDR3 protein: CASSMGAISYEQYF
CDR3 DNA: TGTGCCAGTAGTATGGGGGCCATCTCCTACGAGCAGTACTTC

V gene: TRBV6-6
J gene: TRBJ1-1
D gene: .
clone size: .
CDR3 protein: CASRPGGTEAFF
CDR3 DNA: TGTGCCAGCAGACCCGGCGGTACTGAAGCTTTCTTT

V gene: TRBV10-3
J gene: TRBJ2-7
D gene: .
clone size: .
CDR3 protein: CAIRPGPMPRDEQYF
CDR3 DNA: TGTGCCATCAGGCCCGGGCCAATGCCCAGGGACGAGCAGTACTTC

V gene: TRBV9
J gene: TRBJ2-2
D gene: .
clone size: .
CDR3 protein: CASSVESGRGDTGELFF
CDR3 DNA: TGTGCCAGCAGCGTAGAGTCCGGGAGAGGAGACACCGGGGAGCTGTTTTTT

V gene: TRBV30
J gene: TRBJ2-3
D gene: TRBD2
clone size: .
CDR3 protein: CAWRTAGGDTQYF
CDR3 DNA: TGTGCCTGGAGAACGGCGGGAGGGGATACGCAGTATTTT

V gene: TRBV4-1
J gene: TRBJ2-7
D gene: .
clone size: few
CDR3 protein: CASSQDEGSYEQYF
CDR3 DNA: TGCGCCAGCAGCCAAGACGAGGGTTCCTACGAGCAGTACTTC

V gene: TRBV4-1
J gene: TRBJ1-2
D gene: TRBD1
clone size: .
CDR3 protein: CASSQDTGGPITANYGYTF
CDR3 DNA: TGCGCCAGCAGCCAAGATACAGGGGGCCCGATTACTGCTAACTATGGCTACACCTTC

V gene: TRBV11-2
J gene: TRBJ2-2
D gene: .
clone size: .
CDR3 protein: CASSLSRAGTGELFF
CDR3 DNA: TGTGCCAGCAGCTTAAGTAGGGCGGGGACCGGGGAGCTGTTTTTT

V gene: TRBV7-8
J gene: TRBJ1-6
D gene: TRBD1
clone size: .
CDR3 protein: CASSLARTGVGSPLHF
CDR3 DNA: TGTGCCAGCAGCTTAGCCCGGACAGGGGTTGGATCACCCCTCCACTTT

V gene: TRBV7-2
J gene: TRBJ2-5
D gene: TRBD2
clone size: .
CDR3 protein: CASSSQTSGGETQYF
CDR3 DNA: TGTGCCAGCAGCTCACAGACTAGCGGAGGGGAGACCCAGTACTTC

V gene: TRBV5-4
J gene: TRBJ2-2
D gene: .
clone size: once
CDR3 protein: CASSSWGGGLGAGELFF
CDR3 DNA: TGTGCCAGCAGCTCCTGGGGCGGGGGCCTAGGCGCCGGGGAGCTGTTTTTT

V gene: TRBV2
J gene: TRBJ1-1
D gene: TRBD1
clone size: .
CDR3 protein: CASSGQGSNTEAFF
CDR3 DNA: TGTGCCAGCAGTGGACAGGGGTCGAACACTGAAGCTTTCTTT

V gene: TRBV11-2
J gene: TRBJ1-1
D gene: .
clone size: few
CDR3 protein: CASSSALRGKAFF
CDR3 DNA: TGTGCCAGCAGCTCCGCCCTAAGGGGGAAAGCTTTCTTT

V gene: TRBV18
J gene: TRBJ2-7
D gene: .
clone size: .
CDR3 protein: CASSPSQAQMGEQYF
CDR3 DNA: TGTGCCAGCTCACCTAGCCAAGCCCAAATGGGCGAGCAGTACTTC

V gene: TRBV19
J gene: TRBJ2-7
D gene: TRBD2
clone size: once
CDR3 protein: CASNDGRAINEQYF
CDR3 DNA: TGTGCCAGTAATGACGGGAGGGCCATCAACGAGCAGTACTTC

V gene: TRBV6-5
J gene: TRBJ2-7
D gene: TRBD1
clone size: .
CDR3 protein: CASSYSTGEQYF
CDR3 DNA: TGTGCCAGCAGTTACTCGACAGGGGAGCAGTACTTC

V gene: TRBV6-5
J gene: TRBJ1-2
D gene: TRBD1
clone size: .
CDR3 protein: CASSQPGTVGYTF
CDR3 DNA: TGTGCCAGCAGCCAACCCGGGACAGTTGGCTACACCTTC

V gene: TRBV24-1
J gene: TRBJ1-2
D gene: TRBD1
clone size: .
CDR3 protein: CATSDRPGGGYTF
CDR3 DNA: TGTGCCACCAGTGATCGCCCAGGGGGAGGCTACACCTTC

V gene: TRBV4-1
J gene: TRBJ2-5
D gene: TRBD2
clone size: .
CDR3 protein: CASSQTSGRDGETQYF
CDR3 DNA: TGCGCCAGCAGCCAGACTAGCGGGAGGGATGGTGAGACCCAGTACTTC

V gene: TRBV30
J gene: TRBJ1-6
D gene: .
clone size: .
CDR3 protein: CAWRLSYNSPLHF
CDR3 DNA: TGTGCCTGGCGACTTAGCTATAATTCACCCCTCCACTTT

V gene: TRBV29-1
J gene: TRBJ2-1
D gene: .
clone size: .
CDR3 protein: CSVGGGSNEQFF
CDR3 DNA: TGCAGCGTTGGAGGAGGCAGCAATGAGCAGTTCTTC

V gene: TRBV5-6
J gene: TRBJ2-5
D gene: .
clone size: .
CDR3 protein: CASSITGYQETQYF
CDR3 DNA: TGTGCCAGCAGCATTACGGGTTACCAAGAGACCCAGTACTTC

V gene: TRBV2
J gene: TRBJ2-7
D gene: .
clone size: .
CDR3 protein: CASTGDSYEQYF
CDR3 DNA: TGTGCCAGCACGGGGGACTCCTACGAGCAGTACTTC

V gene: TRBV5-1
J gene: TRBJ2-5
D gene: TRBD2
clone size: .
CDR3 protein: CASSLGGSQETQYF
CDR3 DNA: TGCGCCAGCAGCTTGGGCGGGAGCCAAGAGACCCAGTACTTC

V gene: TRBV10-3
J gene: TRBJ2-2
D gene: TRBD1
clone size: .
CDR3 protein: CAITPGTGSSGELFF
CDR3 DNA: TGTGCCATCACCCCTGGGACAGGTAGTTCCGGGGAGCTGTTTTTT

V gene: TRBV5-1
J gene: TRBJ2-1
D gene: TRBD2
clone size: .
CDR3 protein: CASSPGPASGSYNEQFF
CDR3 DNA: TGCGCCAGCAGCCCGGGCCCGGCTAGCGGGTCCTACAATGAGCAGTTCTTC

V gene: TRBV13
J gene: TRBJ2-2
D gene: .
clone size: .
CDR3 protein: CASSLGLGPGLDTGELFF
CDR3 DNA: TGTGCCAGCAGCTTAGGCCTAGGTCCGGGTTTAGACACCGGGGAGCTGTTTTTT

V gene: TRBV5-1
J gene: TRBJ2-7
D gene: .
clone size: .
CDR3 protein: CASSRDTYEQYF
CDR3 DNA: TGCGCCAGCAGCAGGGACACCTACGAGCAGTACTTC

V gene: TRBV5-4
J gene: TRBJ1-1
D gene: TRBD1
clone size: .
CDR3 protein: CASSWDRGEAFF
CDR3 DNA: TGTGCCAGCAGCTGGGACAGGGGTGAAGCTTTCTTT

V gene: TRBV19
J gene: TRBJ1-1
D gene: TRBD1
clone size: once
CDR3 protein: CASRGQGEAEAFF
CDR3 DNA: TGTGCCAGCCGTGGACAGGGAGAAGCTGAAGCTTTCTTT

V gene: TRBV23-1
J gene: TRBJ1-2
D gene: TRBD1
clone size: .
CDR3 protein: CASRRQGGNGYTF
CDR3 DNA: TGCGCCAGCAGAAGACAGGGGGGAAATGGCTACACCTTC

V gene: TRBV28
J gene: TRBJ2-1
D gene: .
clone size: few
CDR3 protein: CASTTTSASSYNEQFF
CDR3 DNA: TGTGCCAGCACCACAACGAGCGCGAGCTCCTACAATGAGCAGTTCTTC

V gene: TRBV11-3
J gene: TRBJ2-2
D gene: TRBD2
clone size: .
CDR3 protein: CASSLRGGDTGELFF
CDR3 DNA: TGTGCCAGCAGCTTAAGGGGAGGGGACACCGGGGAGCTGTTTTTT

V gene: TRBV28
J gene: TRBJ1-1
D gene: .
clone size: .
CDR3 protein: CASSFGGRTEAFF
CDR3 DNA: TGTGCCAGCAGTTTCGGGGGGCGTACTGAAGCTTTCTTT

V gene: TRBV27
J gene: TRBJ2-7
D gene: TRBD2
clone size: .
CDR3 protein: CASSSLAEPYEQYF
CDR3 DNA: TGTGCCAGCAGTTCCCTAGCGGAGCCCTACGAGCAGTACTTC

V gene: TRBV14
J gene: TRBJ2-1
D gene: .
clone size: .
CDR3 protein: CASSQEVGEQFF
CDR3 DNA: TGTGCCAGCAGCCAAGAGGTCGGGGAGCAGTTCTTC

V gene: TRBV9
J gene: TRBJ1-3
D gene: TRBD1
clone size: few
CDR3 protein: CASSPSPRTGGSGNTIYF
CDR3 DNA: TGTGCCAGCAGCCCGTCCCCGAGGACAGGGGGTTCTGGAAACACCATATATTTT

V gene: TRBV3-1/TRBV3-2
J gene: TRBJ2-3
D gene: TRBD2
clone size: .
CDR3 protein: CASSPWAGGSTDTQYF
CDR3 DNA: TGTGCCAGCAGCCCTTGGGCGGGGGGAAGCACAGATACGCAGTATTTT

V gene: TRBV5-1
J gene: TRBJ2-3
D gene: .
clone size: .
CDR3 protein: CASRTTGSDTQYF
CDR3 DNA: TGCGCCAGCAGAACTACAGGGAGTGATACGCAGTATTTT

V gene: TRBV5-5
J gene: TRBJ2-1
D gene: .
clone size: .
CDR3 protein: CASSLNLYEQFF
CDR3 DNA: TGTGCCAGCAGCTTGAATCTATATGAGCAGTTCTTC

V gene: TRBV30
J gene: TRBJ1-6
D gene: .
clone size: .
CDR3 protein: CAWSVEVTRSPLHF
CDR3 DNA: TGTGCCTGGAGTGTAGAGGTTACCCGCTCACCCCTCCACTTT

V gene: TRBV4-2
J gene: TRBJ2-7
D gene: TRBD2
clone size: .
CDR3 protein: CASSQGLAGEYEQYF
CDR3 DNA: TGTGCCAGCAGCCAGGGACTAGCGGGAGAATACGAGCAGTACTTC